These 22 T cell receptor beta chains came from one sample sequenced in a study of T cell responses to AZD1222 COVID-19 vaccine. Method: immunoSEQ multiplex PCR; TCRdb's copy keeps in-frame clones and lacks some. The repertoire includes about 94,000 clones, around 85% of them detected once, and about 4.5% sits in the top ten. The specimen comprised peripheral blood, sampled 28 days after the second AZD1222 dose. The receptors derive from an adult who received the AZD1222 COVID-19 vaccine.

The gene calls are TRBV13 and TRBJ2-3; 14 nucleotides match TRBD2. Germline trimming cut 1 base from V and 4 bases from J; bases unmatched to any gene: 4. This CDR3 comprises 17 residues. Germline values: CDR1 PRHDT, CDR2 FYEKMQ (reference sequence). The CDR3 nucleotides read TGTGCCAGCAGCTTAGTGAAGGGACTAGCGGGAGCAGATACGCAGTATTTT. The encoded protein is CASSLVKGLAGADTQYF.

This clone occurred a few times. The chain is built from TRBV30 and TRBJ1-1; D is perhaps TRBD1 (5 bases). Trimming took 2 bases from V and 5 from J, leaving 6 bases between them. The CDR3 consists of 11 residues. Germline CDR1 reads GTSNPN; CDR2 reads SVGIG (reference sequence). The CDR3: CAWSRGTEAFF. In DNA, the CDR3 is TGTGCCTGGAGTCGGGGGACTGAAGCTTTCTTT. The variable domain in full, completed from reference TRBV30 and TRBJ1-1, reads SQTIHQWPATLVQPVGSPLSLECTVEGTSNPNLYWYRQAAGRGLQLLFYSVGIGQISSEVPQNLSASRPQDRQFILSSKKLLLSDSGFYLCAWSRGTEAFFGQGTRLTVV.

The genes are TRBV18 and TRBJ1-1; 8 nucleotides agree with TRBD1. The CDR3 has 14 residues. Trimming cost V 1 base and J 4 bases; bases outside gene matches: 2. Germline V gene lookup returns CDR1 KGHSH and CDR2 LQKENI. CDR3 coding DNA: TGTGCCAGCTCACCACTCGACAGGGGCACTGAAGCTTTCTTT. Protein sequence: CASSPLDRGTEAFF.

The chain joins TRBV7-9 to TRBJ2-1; TRBD2 aligns across 8 bases. CDR3 length equals 15 residues. J gave up 2 bases and V 4 bases, and 4 bases lay outside the gene matches. Germline loops: CDR1 SEHNR, CDR2 FQNEAQ (reference sequence). The CDR3 region has the DNA TGTGCCAGCAGCTCAGGACTAGCCACCTACAATGAGCAGTTCTTC. Translation gives CASSSGLATYNEQFF. Combining the CDR3 with reference TRBV7-9 and TRBJ2-1 gives the whole variable domain DTGVSQNPRHKITKRGQNVTFRCDPISEHNRLYWYRQTLGQGPEFLTYFQNEAQLEKSRLLSDRFSAERPKGSFSTLEIQRTEQGDSAMYLCASSSGLATYNEQFFGPGTRLTVL.

V is TRBV2 and J is TRBJ1-1; D unclear. Germline V gene data show CDR1 as SNHLY and CDR2 as FYNNEI. The V gene lost 5 bases and the J gene lost 4 bases, with 20 bases spanning the gap. The CDR3 is 16 residues long. The CDR3 protein is CASSFFSTRVGTEAFF. The CDR3 nucleotides read TGTGCCAGCAGTTTTTTTTCCACGAGGGTGGGCACTGAAGCTTTCTTT.

CDR3: CASSLLTERLAVEQYF. The CDR3 DNA sequence: TGTGCCAGCAGCCTCCTAACGGAACGACTAGCAGTCGAGCAGTACTTC. This chain uses TRBV14 with TRBJ2-7, with 7 positions matching TRBD2. The CDR3 is made up of 16 amino acids. The germline gives CDR1 SGHDN, CDR2 FVKESK. Trimming took 4 bases from V and 6 from J; bases not matched to a gene: 15. The variable domain in full, completed from reference TRBV14 and TRBJ2-7, reads EAGVTQFPSHSVIEKGQTVTLRCDPISGHDNLYWYRRVMGKEIKFLLHFVKESKQDESGMPNNRFLAERTGGTYSTLKVQPAELEDSGVYFCASSLLTERLAVEQYFGPGTRLTVT.

CDR3 coding DNA: TGCGCCAGCAGCCAAAGCGGGGGCCCGCTTAGCACAGATACGCAGTATTTT. This encodes CASSQSGGPLSTDTQYF. V is TRBV4-1 and J is TRBJ2-3; 8 bases line up with TRBD2. V shed 2 bases, J shed 0 bases, and the junction held 7 bases outside the gene matches. Looked up from germline, CDR1 is MGHRA and CDR2 is YSYEKL. This CDR3 is built from 17 residues.

The rearrangement links TRBV5-4 to TRBJ2-3; the match to TRBD2 covers 14 bases. V trimming: 4 bases; J trimming: 2 bases; junction bases outside the gene matches: 6. Germline CDR1 and CDR2: SGHNT and YYREEE (reference sequence). The CDR3 runs to 17 residues. The DNA of the CDR3 is TGTGCCAGCAGCGGGGGACTAGCGGGGGTCTACACAGATACGCAGTATTTT. Translating it yields CASSGGLAGVYTDTQYF.

This clone has a single count. The J gene is TRBJ1-5, the V gene TRBV28; D gene ambiguous. V lost 7 bases to trimming and J lost 4 bases, with 11 bases between them. This CDR3 region has 13 residues. The germline V gene encodes CDR1 MDHEN and CDR2 SYDVKM. CDR3 residues: CASTLRANQPQHF. CDR3 in DNA: TGTGCCAGCACCCTGAGGGCGAATCAGCCCCAGCATTTT.

In its sample, this clone was seen once. The rearrangement links TRBV5-1 to TRBJ1-2, with 9 bases that match TRBD1. CDR3 length equals 14 residues. From germline, CDR1 is SGHRS and CDR2 YFSETQ. The junction had 3 bases not matched to a gene; V was cut back by 4 bases and J by 2 bases. The CDR3 loop is CASSGTGLNYGYTF. The CDR3 nucleotides are TGCGCCAGCAGCGGGACAGGGCTGAACTATGGCTACACCTTC.

The rearrangement uses TRBV6-6 and TRBJ2-2; D possibly corresponds to TRBD1 (5 bases). V dropped 5 bases and J dropped 6 bases, with 19 bases sitting between them. Germline CDR1 is MNHNY and CDR2 is SVGAGI (reference sequence). CDR3 length: 16 amino acids. The CDR3 coding sequence is TGTGCCAGCAGTAAACCCTATGGTGGGGCGTCCGGGGAGCTGTTTTTT. It is translated as CASSKPYGGASGELFF.

J is TRBJ1-3 and V is TRBV21-1; the table's D call, TRBD1, was not checked against the DNA. TRBV21-1 is a pseudogene segment. The CDR3 sequence is 16 residues long. CDR3 nucleotide sequence: TGTGCCAGCAGCAAAGCGGGCAATTCGTCAGGAAACACCATATATTTT. Amino acid sequence: CASSKAGNSSGNTIYF.

The table lists this clone with a count of one. The chain recombines TRBV30 with TRBJ1-6; D ambiguous. Germline V gives CDR1 GTSNPN, CDR2 SVGIG (reference sequence). The CDR3 loop spans 13 amino acids. The V and J ends lost 4 bases and 4 bases respectively, with 8 bases between them. CDR3 in amino acids: CAWNGMYNSPLHF. CDR3 nucleotides: TGTGCCTGGAATGGCATGTATAATTCACCCCTCCACTTT. Combining the CDR3 with reference TRBV30 and TRBJ1-6 gives the whole variable domain SQTIHQWPATLVQPVGSPLSLECTVEGTSNPNLYWYRQAAGRGLQLLFYSVGIGQISSEVPQNLSASRPQDRQFILSSKKLLLSDSGFYLCAWNGMYNSPLHFGNGTRLTVT.

V gene TRBV27 combines with J gene TRBJ2-3, with no clear D. Germline V gene sequence: CDR1 MNHEY, CDR2 SMNVEV (reference sequence). This CDR3 is 13 amino acids long. V was shortened by 2 bases and J by 2 bases, with 5 bases between the two germline ends. For the CDR3, the DNA is TGTGCCAGCAGTTTACGGACCACAGATACGCAGTATTTT. Its protein is CASSLRTTDTQYF.

The chain links TRBV21-1 to TRBJ1-5. TRBV21-1 is a pseudogene segment. The CDR3 is 15 amino acids. The chain's CDR3 is CASSPRAGTGQPQHF. Here the CDR3 DNA reads TGTGCCAGCAGCCCTCGGGCGGGAACGGGGCAGCCCCAGCATTTT.

The J gene is TRBJ1-2, the V gene TRBV28; D perhaps matches TRBD1 (5 bases). The CDR3 consists of 12 residues. Trimming left V 8 bases short and J 6 bases short, with 13 bases between. Germline CDR1 reads MDHEN; CDR2 reads SYDVKM. The CDR3 sequence is CASLDRINGYTF. In nucleotides, the CDR3 is TGTGCCAGCCTTGACAGAATCAATGGCTACACCTTC.

The chain combines TRBV18 with TRBJ2-1; D is unclear. CDR3 length: 14 amino acids. The germline CDR1 and CDR2 sequences are KGHSH and LQKENI. Trimming pared 3 bases from V and 3 bases from J, leaving 9 bases between. The CDR3 DNA is TGTGCCAGCTCACCGGAACAAAACTACAATGAGCAGTTCTTC. This translates into CASSPEQNYNEQFF.

This clone was detected once. V gene TRBV27 combines with J gene TRBJ2-4; 8 positions match TRBD1. The V segment lost 7 bases and the J segment 7 bases; nucleotides outside the gene matches: 6. Germline V gives CDR1 MNHEY, CDR2 SMNVEV (reference sequence). The CDR3 is 13 amino acids. The CDR3 nucleotides read TGTGCCAGCAACGACAGGGGTCGCAACATTCAGTACTTC. It is translated as CASNDRGRNIQYF.

The chain has TRBV29-1 and TRBJ2-2; the D is unclear. Per germline, CDR1 SQVTM and CDR2 ANQGSEA. The CDR3 totals 14 residues. V was cut by 2 bases and J by 4 bases, with 11 bases left in between. The CDR3 loop reads CSVEMQLFTGELFF. The DNA for the CDR3 is TGCAGCGTTGAAATGCAGCTCTTCACCGGGGAGCTGTTTTTT.

This clone turned up a few times. The rearrangement joins TRBV28 to TRBJ2-7; 9 bases agree with TRBD2. CDR1 is MDHEN, CDR2 SYDVKM, per germline. J gave up 4 bases and V 6 bases, and 13 bases lay outside the gene matches. The CDR3 is 16 amino acids. The chain's CDR3 is CASSRTSAEISYEQYF. CDR3 DNA sequence: TGTGCCAGCAGCCGGACTAGCGCTGAGATCTCATACGAGCAGTACTTC.

This chain uses TRBV6-5 with TRBJ1-6; TRBD1 might be the D (6 bases). Germline CDR1 reads MNHEY; CDR2 reads SVGAGI. The CDR3 is 13 amino acids. V lost 4 bases to trimming and J lost 7 bases, with 8 bases between them. The DNA for the CDR3 is TGTGCCAGCAGTTCCCAGGGGAATTCACCCCTCCACTTT. It encodes CASSSQGNSPLHF.

This rearrangement joins TRBV6-5 to TRBJ2-2; no definite D call. The V end lost 4 bases, the J end lost 1 base, and 10 bases lay between the germline ends. The CDR3 contains 15 residues. Germline CDR1 and CDR2: MNHEY and SVGAGI. The CDR3 reads CASSLPVGNTGELFF. For the CDR3, the DNA is TGTGCCAGCAGTTTGCCGGTGGGGAACACCGGGGAGCTGTTTTTT.